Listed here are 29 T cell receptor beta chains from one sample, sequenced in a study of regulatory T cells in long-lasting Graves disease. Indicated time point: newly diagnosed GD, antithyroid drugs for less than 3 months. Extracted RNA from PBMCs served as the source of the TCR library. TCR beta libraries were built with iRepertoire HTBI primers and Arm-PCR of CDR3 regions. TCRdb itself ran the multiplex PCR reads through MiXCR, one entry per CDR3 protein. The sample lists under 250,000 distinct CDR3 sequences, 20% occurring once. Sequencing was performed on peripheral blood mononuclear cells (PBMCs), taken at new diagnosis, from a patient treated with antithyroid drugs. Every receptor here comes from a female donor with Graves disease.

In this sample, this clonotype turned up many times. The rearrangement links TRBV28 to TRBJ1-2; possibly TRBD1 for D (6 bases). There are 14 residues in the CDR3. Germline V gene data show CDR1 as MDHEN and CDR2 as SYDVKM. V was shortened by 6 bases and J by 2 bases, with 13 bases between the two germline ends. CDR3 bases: TGTGCCAGCAGCTCTTCAGGGGCCAACTATGGCTACACCTTC. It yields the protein CASSSSGANYGYTF.

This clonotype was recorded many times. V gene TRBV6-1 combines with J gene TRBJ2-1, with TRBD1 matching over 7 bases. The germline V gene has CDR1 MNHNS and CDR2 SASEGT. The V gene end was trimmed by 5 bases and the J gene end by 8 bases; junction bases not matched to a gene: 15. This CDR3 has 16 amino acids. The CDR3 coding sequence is TGTGCCAGCAGTCGCCACCTTACAGGGGTAGAGGATGAGCAGTTCTTC. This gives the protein CASSRHLTGVEDEQFF.

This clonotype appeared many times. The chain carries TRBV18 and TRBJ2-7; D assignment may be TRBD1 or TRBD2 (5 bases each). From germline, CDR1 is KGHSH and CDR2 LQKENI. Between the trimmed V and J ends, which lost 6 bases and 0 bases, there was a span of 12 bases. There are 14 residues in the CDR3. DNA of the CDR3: TGTGCCAGCTCCCCATGGGGGATCTCCTACGAGCAGTACTTC. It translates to CASSPWGISYEQYF.

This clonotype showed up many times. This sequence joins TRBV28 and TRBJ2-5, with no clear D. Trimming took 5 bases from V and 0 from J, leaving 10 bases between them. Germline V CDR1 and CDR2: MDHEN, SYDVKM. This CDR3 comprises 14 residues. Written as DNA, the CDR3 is TGTGCCAGCAGTGGTGGACGCTACCAAGAGACCCAGTACTTC. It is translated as CASSGGRYQETQYF.

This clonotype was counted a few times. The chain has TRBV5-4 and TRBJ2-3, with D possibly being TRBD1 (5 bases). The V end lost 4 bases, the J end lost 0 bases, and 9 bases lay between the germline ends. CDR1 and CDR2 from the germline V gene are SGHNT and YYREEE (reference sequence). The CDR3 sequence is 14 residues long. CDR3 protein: CASSPRQSTDTQYF. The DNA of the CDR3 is TGTGCCAGCAGCCCGAGACAGAGCACAGATACGCAGTATTTT.

DNA of the CDR3: TGCGCCAGCAGCCAAGCGACAGACAGGCATAATGAAAAACTGTTTTTT. Translated: CASSQATDRHNEKLFF. The gene calls are TRBV4-3 and TRBJ1-4, with a weak D call TRBD1 (6 bases). From germline, CDR1 is LGHNA and CDR2 YSLEER. Trimming took off 1 base at V and 4 bases at J, with 13 bases between the two ends. The CDR3 is 16 residues long.

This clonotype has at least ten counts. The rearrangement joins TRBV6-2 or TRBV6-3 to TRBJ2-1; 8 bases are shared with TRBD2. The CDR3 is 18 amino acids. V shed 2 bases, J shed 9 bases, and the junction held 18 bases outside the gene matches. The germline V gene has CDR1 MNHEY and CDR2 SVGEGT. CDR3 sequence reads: CASSYPPRARAGVPEQFF. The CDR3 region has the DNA TGTGCCAGCAGTTACCCCCCGAGGGCTAGAGCGGGAGTACCTGAGCAGTTCTTC.

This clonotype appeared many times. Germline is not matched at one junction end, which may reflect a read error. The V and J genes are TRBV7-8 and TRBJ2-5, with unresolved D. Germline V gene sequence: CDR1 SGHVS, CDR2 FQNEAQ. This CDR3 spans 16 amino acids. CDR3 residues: CASSPTVSHDHETQYF. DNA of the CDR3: TGTGCCAGCAGCCCCACCGTGTCCCACGACCACGAGACCCAGTACTTC.

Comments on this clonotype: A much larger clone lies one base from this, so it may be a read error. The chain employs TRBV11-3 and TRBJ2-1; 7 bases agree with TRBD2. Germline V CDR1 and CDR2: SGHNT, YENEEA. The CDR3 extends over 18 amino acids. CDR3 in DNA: TGTGCCAGCGGTAGAAAATGGCGGGAGAGAGGTTCCTACGATGAGCAGTTCTTC. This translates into CASGRKWRERGSYDEQFF.

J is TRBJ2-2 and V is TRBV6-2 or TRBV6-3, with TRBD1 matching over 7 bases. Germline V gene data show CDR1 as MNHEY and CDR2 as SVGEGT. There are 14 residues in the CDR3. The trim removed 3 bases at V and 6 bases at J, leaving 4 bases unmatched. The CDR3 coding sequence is TGTGCCAGCAGTTATTACAGGGGCTCCGGGGAGCTGTTTTTT. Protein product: CASSYYRGSGELFF.

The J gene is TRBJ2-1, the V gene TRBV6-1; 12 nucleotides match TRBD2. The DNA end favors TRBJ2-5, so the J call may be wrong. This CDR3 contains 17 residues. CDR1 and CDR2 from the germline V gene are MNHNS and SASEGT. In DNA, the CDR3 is TGTGCCAGCAGTGAAGAACTAGCGGGAGGCGGACAAGAGACCCAGTACTTC. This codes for CASSEELAGGGQETQYF.

The CDR3 DNA reads TGTGCCAGCAGCTTAGCCCCCCCGGACAGGAACTATGGCTACACCTTC. This gives the protein CASSLAPPDRNYGYTF. The rearrangement uses TRBV7-2 and TRBJ1-2; 7 bases agree with TRBD1. Germline trimming cut 0 bases from V and 2 bases from J; bases unmatched to any gene: 6. The CDR3 is made up of 16 amino acids. Germline lookup yields CDR1 SGHTA and CDR2 FQGNSA.

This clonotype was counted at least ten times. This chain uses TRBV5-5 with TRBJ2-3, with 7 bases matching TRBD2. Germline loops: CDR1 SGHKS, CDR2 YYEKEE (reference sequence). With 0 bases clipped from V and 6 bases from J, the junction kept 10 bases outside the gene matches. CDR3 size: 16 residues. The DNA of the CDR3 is TGTGCCAGCAGCTTGGGGAGAAGCGGGGCATCGGATACGCAGTATTTT. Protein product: CASSLGRSGASDTQYF.

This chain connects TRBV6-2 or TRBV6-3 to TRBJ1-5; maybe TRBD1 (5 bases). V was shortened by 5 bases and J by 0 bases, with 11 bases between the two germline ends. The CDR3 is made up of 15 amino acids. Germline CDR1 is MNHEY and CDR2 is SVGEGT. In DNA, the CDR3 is TGTGCCAGCAGTGAAATTGGGGGTAGCAATCAGCCCCAGCATTTT. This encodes CASSEIGGSNQPQHF.

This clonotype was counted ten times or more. CDR3 protein: CASSNTGLGGRYSTDTQYF. DNA for the CDR3: TGTGCCAGCAGCAATACGGGACTCGGGGGCCGGTATAGCACAGATACGCAGTATTTT. V gene TRBV27 combines with J gene TRBJ2-3; D could derive from TRBD1 or TRBD2 (6 bases each). The V end was cut by 6 bases, the J end by 0 bases, with 25 bases between. The CDR3 length is 19 residues. Germline V gene sequence: CDR1 MNHEY, CDR2 SMNVEV (reference sequence).

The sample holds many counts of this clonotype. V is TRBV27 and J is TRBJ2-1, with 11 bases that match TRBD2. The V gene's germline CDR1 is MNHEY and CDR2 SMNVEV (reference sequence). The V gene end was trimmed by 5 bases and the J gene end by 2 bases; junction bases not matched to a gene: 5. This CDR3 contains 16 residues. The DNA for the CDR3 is TGTGCCAGCAGTCCCCATAGCGGGGGGGCCTACAATGAGCAGTTCTTC. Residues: CASSPHSGGAYNEQFF.

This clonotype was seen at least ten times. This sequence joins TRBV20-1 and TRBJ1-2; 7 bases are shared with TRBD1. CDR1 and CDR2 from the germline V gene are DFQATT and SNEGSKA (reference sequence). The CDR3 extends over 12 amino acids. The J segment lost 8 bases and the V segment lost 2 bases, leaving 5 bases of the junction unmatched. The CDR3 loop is CSARWQGGGYTF. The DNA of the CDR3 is TGCAGTGCTAGATGGCAGGGGGGCGGCTACACCTTC.

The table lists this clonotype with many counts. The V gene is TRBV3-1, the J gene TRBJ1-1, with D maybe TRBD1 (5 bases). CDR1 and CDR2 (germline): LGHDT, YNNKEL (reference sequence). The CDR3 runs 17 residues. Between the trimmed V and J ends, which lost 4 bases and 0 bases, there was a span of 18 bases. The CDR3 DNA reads TGTGCCAGCAGCCCCTATGCCGGGGGATTGTTGAACACTGAAGCTTTCTTT. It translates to CASSPYAGGLLNTEAFF.

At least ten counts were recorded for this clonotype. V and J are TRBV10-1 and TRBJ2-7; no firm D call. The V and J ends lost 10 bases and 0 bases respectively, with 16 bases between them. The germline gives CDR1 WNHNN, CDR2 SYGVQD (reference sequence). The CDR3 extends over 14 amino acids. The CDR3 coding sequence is TGCGCCAACACGCCGACCTTAAGCTCCTACGAGCAGTACTTC. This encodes CANTPTLSSYEQYF.

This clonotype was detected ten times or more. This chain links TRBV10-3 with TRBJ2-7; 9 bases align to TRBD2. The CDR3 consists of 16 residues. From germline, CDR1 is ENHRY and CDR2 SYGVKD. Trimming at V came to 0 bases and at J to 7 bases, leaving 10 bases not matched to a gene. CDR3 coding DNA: TGTGCCATCAGTGAGTCGAGAGGCGGGAGGGTCTCGGAGCAGTACTTC. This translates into CAISESRGGRVSEQYF.

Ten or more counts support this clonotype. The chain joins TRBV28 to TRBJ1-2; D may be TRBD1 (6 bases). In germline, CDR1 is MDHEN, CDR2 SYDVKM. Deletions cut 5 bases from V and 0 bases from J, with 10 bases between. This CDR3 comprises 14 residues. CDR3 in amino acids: CASSLDSPNYGYTF. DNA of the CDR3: TGTGCCAGCAGTCTGGACAGCCCTAACTATGGCTACACCTTC.

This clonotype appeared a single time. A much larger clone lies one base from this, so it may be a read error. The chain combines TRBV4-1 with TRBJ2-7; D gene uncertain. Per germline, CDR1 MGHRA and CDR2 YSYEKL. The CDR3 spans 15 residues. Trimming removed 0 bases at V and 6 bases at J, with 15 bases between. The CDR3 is CASSQDYGIPCEQYF. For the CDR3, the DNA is TGCGCCAGCAGCCAAGATTACGGTATCCCGTGCGAGCAGTACTTC.

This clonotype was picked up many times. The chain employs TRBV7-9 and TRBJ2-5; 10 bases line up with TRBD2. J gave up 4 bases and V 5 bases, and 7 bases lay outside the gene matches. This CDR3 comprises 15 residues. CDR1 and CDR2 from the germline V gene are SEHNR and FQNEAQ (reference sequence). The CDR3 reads CASSTRTSGRETQYF. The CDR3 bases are TGTGCCAGCAGCACGCGGACTAGCGGAAGAGAGACCCAGTACTTC. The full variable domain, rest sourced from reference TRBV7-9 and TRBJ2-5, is DTGVSQNPRHKITKRGQNVTFRCDPISEHNRLYWYRQTLGQGPEFLTYFQNEAQLEKSRLLSDRFSAERPKGSFSTLEIQRTEQGDSAMYLCASSTRTSGRETQYFGPGTRLLVL.

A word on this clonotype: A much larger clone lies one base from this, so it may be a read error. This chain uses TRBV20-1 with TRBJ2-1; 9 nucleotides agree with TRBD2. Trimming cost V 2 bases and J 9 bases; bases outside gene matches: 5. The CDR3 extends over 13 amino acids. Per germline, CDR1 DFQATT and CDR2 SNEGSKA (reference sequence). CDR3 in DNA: TGCAGTGCTAGATATAGCGGGAGCAGTGAGCAGTTCTTC. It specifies CSARYSGSSEQFF.

The CDR3 DNA reads as TGTGCCAGCAAAGGGGGGGCTAGCGGCACAGATACGCAGTATTTT. This gives the protein CASKGGASGTDTQYF. V usage is TRBV6-1 and J usage is TRBJ2-3; D is possibly TRBD2 (7 bases). The germline CDR1 and CDR2 sequences are MNHNS and SASEGT. The CDR3 is made up of 15 amino acids. Trimming stripped 7 bases from V and 1 base from J, with 15 bases between.

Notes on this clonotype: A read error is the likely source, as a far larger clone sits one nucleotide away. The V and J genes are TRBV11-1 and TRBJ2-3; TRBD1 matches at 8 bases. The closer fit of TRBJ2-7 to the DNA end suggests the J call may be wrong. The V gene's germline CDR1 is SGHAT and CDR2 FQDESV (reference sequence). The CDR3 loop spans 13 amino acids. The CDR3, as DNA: TGTGCCAACAGCTCCCGGGACAGGTGGGAGCAGTACTTC. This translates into CANSSRDRWEQYF.

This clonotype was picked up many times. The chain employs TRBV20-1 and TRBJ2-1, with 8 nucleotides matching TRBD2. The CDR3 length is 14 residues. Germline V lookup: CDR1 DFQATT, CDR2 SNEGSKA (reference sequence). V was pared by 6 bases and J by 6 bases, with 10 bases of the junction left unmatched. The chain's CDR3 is CSARSGSGVNEQFF. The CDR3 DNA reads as TGCAGTGCGAGAAGCGGGAGCGGAGTCAATGAGCAGTTCTTC.

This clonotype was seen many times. The CDR3 DNA is TGTGCCAGCAGCGGGACAGGGGGCGCGGACGAGCAGTACTTC. It specifies CASSGTGGADEQYF. J is TRBJ2-7 and V is TRBV9; 11 positions match TRBD1. This CDR3 contains 14 residues. The V gene's germline CDR1 is SGDLS and CDR2 YYNGEE. V gave up 3 bases and J gave up 5 bases; unmatched junction bases: 4. Drawing the rest from reference TRBV9 and TRBJ2-7, the complete variable domain is DSGVTQTPKHLITATGQRVTLRCSPRSGDLSVYWYQQSLDQGLQFLIQYYNGEERAKGNILERFSAQQFPDLHSELNLSSLELGDSALYFCASSGTGGADEQYFGPGTRLTVT.

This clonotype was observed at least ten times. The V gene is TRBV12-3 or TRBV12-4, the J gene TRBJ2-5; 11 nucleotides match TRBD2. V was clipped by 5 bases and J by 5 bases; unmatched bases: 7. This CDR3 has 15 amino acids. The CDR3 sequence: CASSLRTSGPETQYF. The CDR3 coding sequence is TGTGCCAGCAGTCTCCGGACTAGCGGGCCTGAGACCCAGTACTTC.